A selection of T cell receptor beta chains follows, all from one sample in a study of blood T cell repertoires in COVID-19. Assay: immunoSEQ multiplex PCR; the TCRdb copy retains only in-frame clones and omits some. The top ten clones hold 8% to 8.5% of a sample with under 200,000 clones, about four fifths of them seen once. Sequenced input: peripheral blood. The source is a woman aged 55-70 years with COVID-19, enrolled during active disease. CDR3s include the opening cysteine and the closing phenylalanine or tryptophan. Each record gives: V gene, J gene, D gene, CDR3 protein, CDR3 DNA. D genes are given only for firm matches.

V gene: TRBV24-1
J gene: TRBJ2-1
D gene: .
CDR3 protein: CATSITEFGEQFF
CDR3 DNA: TGTGCCACCAGTATTACAGAATTCGGTGAGCAGTTCTTC

V gene: TRBV7-6
J gene: TRBJ2-5
D gene: .
CDR3 protein: CASSLDPGYGETQYF
CDR3 DNA: TGTGCCAGCAGCTTAGATCCAGGGTACGGAGAGACCCAGTACTTC

V gene: TRBV20-1
J gene: TRBJ1-2
D gene: TRBD1
CDR3 protein: CSASQGAGYGYTF
CDR3 DNA: TGCAGTGCTAGTCAGGGGGCCGGCTATGGCTACACCTTC

V gene: TRBV25-1
J gene: TRBJ2-5
D gene: TRBD1
CDR3 protein: CASSESRRTGGCETQYF
CDR3 DNA: TGTGCCAGCAGTGAATCTCGGCGGACAGGGGGTTGTGAGACCCAGTACTTC

V gene: TRBV3-1/TRBV3-2
J gene: TRBJ1-1
D gene: TRBD1
CDR3 protein: CASSRRTGGEAFF
CDR3 DNA: TGTGCCAGCAGCCGGCGGACAGGGGGTGAAGCTTTCTTT

V gene: TRBV10-2
J gene: TRBJ2-3
D gene: TRBD2
CDR3 protein: CASRAGTSGGAYTQYF
CDR3 DNA: TGCGCCAGCAGGGCCGGGACTAGCGGGGGGGCATATACGCAGTATTTT

V gene: TRBV5-1
J gene: TRBJ2-5
D gene: TRBD2
CDR3 protein: CASSLEVAGAMETQYF
CDR3 DNA: TGCGCCAGCAGCTTGGAGGTAGCGGGAGCAATGGAGACCCAGTACTTC

V gene: TRBV7-3
J gene: TRBJ2-2
D gene: TRBD2
CDR3 protein: CASSWTSDTGELFF
CDR3 DNA: TGTGCCAGCAGCTGGACTAGCGACACCGGGGAGCTGTTTTTT

V gene: TRBV7-3
J gene: TRBJ2-7
D gene: TRBD1
CDR3 protein: CASSLSGQGIGYEQYF
CDR3 DNA: TGTGCCAGCAGTTTATCGGGACAGGGGATTGGCTACGAGCAGTACTTC

V gene: TRBV7-2
J gene: TRBJ2-1
D gene: .
CDR3 protein: CASSLGGLNNEQFF
CDR3 DNA: TGTGCCAGCAGCTTAGGGGGGCTTAACAATGAGCAGTTCTTC

V gene: TRBV5-4
J gene: TRBJ2-1
D gene: TRBD2
CDR3 protein: CASNIGLAGTNEQFF
CDR3 DNA: TGTGCCAGCAATATTGGACTAGCGGGGACCAATGAGCAGTTCTTC

V gene: TRBV7-2
J gene: TRBJ2-1
D gene: TRBD2
CDR3 protein: CASSLVGLAGVEQFF
CDR3 DNA: TGTGCCAGCAGCTTAGTAGGGCTAGCGGGAGTTGAGCAGTTCTTC

V gene: TRBV18
J gene: TRBJ1-2
D gene: .
CDR3 protein: CASSPGRGGNYGYTF
CDR3 DNA: TGTGCCAGCTCACCCGGACGTGGGGGCAACTATGGCTACACCTTC

V gene: TRBV12-5
J gene: TRBJ1-2
D gene: .
CDR3 protein: CASGLVPAGKREDGYTF
CDR3 DNA: TGTGCTAGTGGTTTGGTTCCGGCGGGTAAAAGAGAGGATGGCTACACCTTC

V gene: TRBV24-1
J gene: TRBJ1-4
D gene: TRBD1
CDR3 protein: CATGKLTGGREKLFF
CDR3 DNA: TGTGCCACCGGTAAATTGACAGGGGGCCGTGAAAAACTGTTTTTT

V gene: TRBV6-5
J gene: TRBJ2-5
D gene: TRBD2
CDR3 protein: CASITSGAGGTQYF
CDR3 DNA: TGTGCCAGCATTACGTCAGGGGCGGGGGGGACCCAGTACTTC